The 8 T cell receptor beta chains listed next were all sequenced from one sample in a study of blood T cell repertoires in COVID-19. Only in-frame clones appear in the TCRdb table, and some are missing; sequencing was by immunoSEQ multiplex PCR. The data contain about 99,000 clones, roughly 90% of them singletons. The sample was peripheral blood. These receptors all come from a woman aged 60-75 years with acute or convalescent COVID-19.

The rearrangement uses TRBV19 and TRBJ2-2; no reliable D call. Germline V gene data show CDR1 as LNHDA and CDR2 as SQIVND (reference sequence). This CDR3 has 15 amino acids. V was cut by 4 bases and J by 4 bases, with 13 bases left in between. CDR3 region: CASSTQQSSTGELFF. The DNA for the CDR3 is TGTGCCAGTAGTACCCAACAGAGTTCCACCGGGGAGCTGTTTTTT. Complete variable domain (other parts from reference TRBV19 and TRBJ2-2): DGGITQSPKYLFRKEGQNVTLSCEQNLNHDAMYWYRQDPGQGLRLIYYSQIVNDFQKGDIAEGYSVSREKKESFPLTVTSAQKNPTAFYLCASSTQQSSTGELFFGEGSRLTVL.

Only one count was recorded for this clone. The CDR3 DNA sequence: TGTGCCAGCAGTTTCGCCGGGCCCCAGCATTTT. Its translation: CASSFAGPQHF. The chain couples TRBV28 to TRBJ1-5; D is unresolved. Per the germline V gene, CDR1 is MDHEN and CDR2 is SYDVKM. This CDR3 is 11 amino acids long. Deletions cut 3 bases from V and 9 bases from J, with 6 bases between.

CDR3 sequence: CASSVSGGLSDTQYF. The DNA for the CDR3 is TGTGCCAGCAGCGTATCAGGGGGACTTTCGGATACGCAGTATTTT. The chain couples TRBV9 to TRBJ2-3, with D perhaps TRBD1 (7 bases). Germline V lookup: CDR1 SGDLS, CDR2 YYNGEE. The CDR3 has 15 amino acids. Trimming stripped 1 base from V and 6 bases from J, with 15 bases between.

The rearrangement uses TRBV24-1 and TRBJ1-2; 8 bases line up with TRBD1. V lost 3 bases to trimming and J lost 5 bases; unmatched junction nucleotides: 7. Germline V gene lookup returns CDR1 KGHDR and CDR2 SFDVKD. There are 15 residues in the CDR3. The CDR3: CATSDTRTGSYGYTF. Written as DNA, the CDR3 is TGTGCCACCAGTGATACCCGGACAGGGTCGTATGGCTACACCTTC.

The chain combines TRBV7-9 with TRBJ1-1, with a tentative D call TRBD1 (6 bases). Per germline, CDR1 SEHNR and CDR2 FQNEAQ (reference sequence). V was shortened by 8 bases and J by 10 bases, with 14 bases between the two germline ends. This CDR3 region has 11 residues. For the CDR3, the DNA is TGTGCCAGCGCGGGGGGGCGCGGAGCTTTCTTT. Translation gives CASAGGRGAFF.

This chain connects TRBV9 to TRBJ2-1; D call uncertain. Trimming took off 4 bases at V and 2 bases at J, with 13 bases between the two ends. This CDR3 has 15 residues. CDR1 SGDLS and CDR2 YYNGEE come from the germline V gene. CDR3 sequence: CASSPQTPTYNEQFF. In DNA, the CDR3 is TGTGCCAGCAGCCCTCAGACTCCAACCTACAATGAGCAGTTCTTC.

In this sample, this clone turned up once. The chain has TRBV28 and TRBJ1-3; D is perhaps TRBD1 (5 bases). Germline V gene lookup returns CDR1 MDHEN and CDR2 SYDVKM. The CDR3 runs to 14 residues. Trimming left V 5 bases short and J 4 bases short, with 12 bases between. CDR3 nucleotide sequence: TGTGCCAGCAGTCAGGGAACTGTAGGAAACACCATATATTTT. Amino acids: CASSQGTVGNTIYF.

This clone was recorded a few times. The CDR3 DNA reads as TGTGCCAGCAGCGTAGACGCGGGGGTCTACAATGAGCAGTTCTTC. It is translated as CASSVDAGVYNEQFF. This chain uses TRBV9 with TRBJ2-1; TRBD2 agrees at 7 bases. Germline V lookup: CDR1 SGDLS, CDR2 YYNGEE. This CDR3 contains 15 residues. J gave up 3 bases and V 0 bases, and 3 bases lay outside the gene matches.